This is a list of T cell receptor beta chains from one sample in a study of T cell responses to AZD1222 COVID-19 vaccine. Generated by immunoSEQ multiplex PCR, the TCRdb table keeps only in-frame clones and is missing some. The profile shows 70,000 to 95,000 clones, about 82% of them singletons. The material sequenced was peripheral blood, taken 28 days after the second AZD1222 dose. The receptors originated from an adult who received the AZD1222 COVID-19 vaccine. Both conserved end residues are part of each CDR3. Each record gives: J gene, clone size, D gene, V gene, CDR3 DNA, CDR3 protein. A D gene is named only where the DNA matches it firmly. Not every row has a clone size; where given, it reads once, few, many or a size class.

J: TRBJ1-1; size: -; D: -; V: TRBV7-9; DNA: TGTGCCAGCAGCTTAGGTGGGCGGACCACTGAAGCTTTCTTT; CDR3: CASSLGGRTTEAFF
J: TRBJ2-3; size: -; D: -; V: TRBV7-4; DNA: TGTGCCAGCATCTTATCCACAGATACGCAGTATTTT; CDR3: CASILSTDTQYF
J: TRBJ2-1; size: -; D: TRBD2; V: TRBV7-9; DNA: TGTGCCAGCAGGACTAGCGGGAAATCCTACAATGAGCAGTTCTTC; CDR3: CASRTSGKSYNEQFF
J: TRBJ2-5; size: -; D: -; V: TRBV5-6; DNA: TGTGCCAGCAGCCGACTAGCGGGACAGGGGGAGACCCAGTACTTC; CDR3: CASSRLAGQGETQYF
J: TRBJ1-1; size: -; D: -; V: TRBV24-1; DNA: TGTGCCACCAGTGATTTGATCGGGGTCCCTGAAGCTTTCTTT; CDR3: CATSDLIGVPEAFF
J: TRBJ2-3; size: -; D: -; V: TRBV3-1/TRBV3-2; DNA: TGTGCCAGCAGCCACAGAATGGCCGCCCCCACAGATACGCAGTATTTT; CDR3: CASSHRMAAPTDTQYF
J: TRBJ1-2; size: -; D: -; V: TRBV6-1; DNA: TGTGCCAGCACCCCCGGGGGGTATGGCTACACCTTC; CDR3: CASTPGGYGYTF
J: TRBJ2-7; size: -; D: TRBD1; V: TRBV30; DNA: TGTGCCTGGGCCCCGTTACAGGGGGCGGAGCAGTACTTC; CDR3: CAWAPLQGAEQYF
J: TRBJ2-4; size: -; D: -; V: TRBV6-5; DNA: TGTGCCAGCAGTTCCCCGCAAGGGAACATTCAGTACTTC; CDR3: CASSSPQGNIQYF
J: TRBJ1-1; size: -; D: -; V: TRBV30; DNA: TGTGCCTGGATGGGTAAGGCGTGGGGGGGGATGAACACTGAAGCTTTCTTT; CDR3: CAWMGKAWGGMNTEAFF
J: TRBJ2-3; size: -; D: -; V: TRBV7-9; DNA: TGTGCCAGCAGCCCGTGGAGGGTCCATAGGGATACGCAGTATTTT; CDR3: CASSPWRVHRDTQYF
J: TRBJ1-6; size: -; D: TRBD1; V: TRBV7-9; DNA: TGTGCCAGCAGCTTAGACTCAGGGGGGAGTTCACCCCTCCACTTT; CDR3: CASSLDSGGSSPLHF
J: TRBJ2-7; size: few; D: -; V: TRBV6-1; DNA: TGTGCCAGCAGTGAAATAGGGCAGGTATTGGGCTACGAGCAGTACTTC; CDR3: CASSEIGQVLGYEQYF
J: TRBJ1-2; size: -; D: -; V: TRBV14; DNA: TGTGCCAGCAGCCAAGGTGGGGGCTATGGCTACACCTTC; CDR3: CASSQGGGYGYTF
J: TRBJ2-1; size: -; D: TRBD2; V: TRBV7-2; DNA: TGTGCCAGCAGCTTAGCAGGACTAGTTAATGAGCAGTTCTTC; CDR3: CASSLAGLVNEQFF
J: TRBJ2-3; size: once; D: -; V: TRBV7-3; DNA: TGTGCCAGCAGCTTAACGGGGGGAAACACAGATACGCAGTATTTT; CDR3: CASSLTGGNTDTQYF
J: TRBJ1-4; size: -; D: -; V: TRBV5-6; DNA: TGTGCCAGCAGCTTGGCCGCAGTGAAAAAACTGTTTTTT; CDR3: CASSLAAVKKLFF
J: TRBJ1-2; size: -; D: -; V: TRBV7-2; DNA: TGTGCCAGCAGCTTAATGGGGCAGGTTTGGGGCTACACCTTC; CDR3: CASSLMGQVWGYTF
J: TRBJ2-5; size: -; D: TRBD1; V: TRBV7-6; DNA: TGTGCCAGCAGCACGACCGGGACAGGGGGCGCGGAGACCCAGTACTTC; CDR3: CASSTTGTGGAETQYF
J: TRBJ2-3; size: once; D: -; V: TRBV2; DNA: TGTGCCAGCAGGAGTTGGGGCACGCAGTATTTT; CDR3: CASRSWGTQYF
J: TRBJ2-7; size: -; D: -; V: TRBV6-2/TRBV6-3; DNA: TGTGCCAGCAGTTACGGGCGGGAGCAGTACTTC; CDR3: CASSYGREQYF
J: TRBJ2-3; size: -; D: -; V: TRBV4-2; DNA: TGTGCCAGCAGCCAAGATTCGGGGACAGGGCCTACCGGGACTAGCGGCACAGATACGCAGTATTTT; CDR3: CASSQDSGTGPTGTSGTDTQYF
J: TRBJ2-2; size: -; D: TRBD2; V: TRBV3-1/TRBV3-2; DNA: TGTGCCAGCAGCCCCCAGGGGGGACTAGCGGGAGAAACCGGGGAGCTGTTTTTT; CDR3: CASSPQGGLAGETGELFF
J: TRBJ1-1; size: once; D: -; V: TRBV12-3/TRBV12-4; DNA: TGTGCCAGCAGTTTAGCGACGGGTACAGCTTTCTTT; CDR3: CASSLATGTAFF
J: TRBJ2-5; size: -; D: -; V: TRBV5-1; DNA: TGCGCCAGCAGGTTCGGTAGTCCCCAAGAGACCCAGTACTTC; CDR3: CASRFGSPQETQYF
J: TRBJ2-1; size: -; D: -; V: TRBV27; DNA: TGTGCCAGCAGTTTATCGCTCGCGGAGAATGAGCAGTTCTTC; CDR3: CASSLSLAENEQFF
J: TRBJ1-4; size: -; D: -; V: TRBV19; DNA: TGTGCCACCCGGCCCGGAGAAGCAACTAATGAAAAACTGTTTTTT; CDR3: CATRPGEATNEKLFF
J: TRBJ2-4; size: once; D: -; V: TRBV21-1; DNA: TGTGCCAGCAGCCCCGAGGGCCTTTGCGGGAACATTCAGTACTTC; CDR3: CASSPEGLCGNIQYF
J: TRBJ2-7; size: -; D: TRBD1; V: TRBV3-1/TRBV3-2; DNA: TGTGCCAGCAGTCTGGACAGGGGACGTGAGCAGTACTTC; CDR3: CASSLDRGREQYF
J: TRBJ2-3; size: -; D: TRBD2; V: TRBV29-1; DNA: TGCAGCGGAACCGGGACTAGCGGGACTGGGGCGCAGTATTTT; CDR3: CSGTGTSGTGAQYF
J: TRBJ1-3; size: -; D: -; V: TRBV12-5; DNA: TGTGCTAGTGGTTTGGGAGGTGGAAACACCATATATTTT; CDR3: CASGLGGGNTIYF
J: TRBJ1-2; size: -; D: TRBD1; V: TRBV15; DNA: TGTGCCACCAGCAGATCTCCCGGACAGGATGGCTACACCTTC; CDR3: CATSRSPGQDGYTF
J: TRBJ2-5; size: -; D: TRBD2; V: TRBV5-1; DNA: TGCGCCAGCAGCGTGGGACTAGCGGGAGGTGGGGCTGAGACCCAGTACTTC; CDR3: CASSVGLAGGGAETQYF
J: TRBJ2-5; size: -; D: -; V: TRBV23-1; DNA: TGCGCCAGCAGTCAAAACAGGTACCAAGAGACCCAGTACTTC; CDR3: CASSQNRYQETQYF
J: TRBJ2-7; size: -; D: TRBD1; V: TRBV19; DNA: TGTGCCAGTAGTATAAAATCGGGACAGACCTACGAGCAGTACTTC; CDR3: CASSIKSGQTYEQYF
J: TRBJ2-2; size: -; D: TRBD2; V: TRBV5-5; DNA: TGTGCCAGCAGCCCCTCGGGGGGGGGACATACCGGGGAGCTGTTTTTT; CDR3: CASSPSGGGHTGELFF
J: TRBJ2-3; size: once; D: -; V: TRBV10-3; DNA: TGTGCCATCAGTGAGGGACAGCTAGGGGGGCGTTTGCAGTATTTT; CDR3: CAISEGQLGGRLQYF
J: TRBJ2-7; size: -; D: -; V: TRBV7-2; DNA: TGTGCCAGCAGCGAATACATGACCTACGAGCAGTACTTC; CDR3: CASSEYMTYEQYF
J: TRBJ2-1; size: -; D: TRBD2; V: TRBV30; DNA: TGTGCCTGGAGTGTATTTAGCCGTTCTAGCGGGAGGGACAATGAGCAGTTCTTC; CDR3: CAWSVFSRSSGRDNEQFF
J: TRBJ1-2; size: -; D: -; V: TRBV6-5; DNA: TGTGCCACCCTAGGTCACCCGGGCGGCTACACCTTC; CDR3: CATLGHPGGYTF
J: TRBJ1-3; size: few; D: TRBD1; V: TRBV27; DNA: TGTGCCAGCAGGGCCGGGACAGGGGGCCTCTCTGGAAACACCATATATTTT; CDR3: CASRAGTGGLSGNTIYF
J: TRBJ1-3; size: -; D: -; V: TRBV6-5; DNA: TGTGCCAGCAGTTACTCAAGGGAGCCTGGAAACACCATATATTTT; CDR3: CASSYSREPGNTIYF
J: TRBJ2-5; size: -; D: TRBD1; V: TRBV7-8; DNA: TGTGCCAGCAGCTTAGCGAAGGACAGGTTTGAGGAGACCCAGTACTTC; CDR3: CASSLAKDRFEETQYF
J: TRBJ2-5; size: -; D: TRBD1; V: TRBV6-5; DNA: TGTGCCAGCAGCCCAAACAGGGGGGAGACCCAGTACTTC; CDR3: CASSPNRGETQYF
J: TRBJ2-1; size: -; D: -; V: TRBV11-2; DNA: TGTGCCAGCAGCTTGTCGGTAGAGCAGTTCTTC; CDR3: CASSLSVEQFF
J: TRBJ1-1; size: -; D: -; V: TRBV9; DNA: TGTGCCAGCAGCGTCGACAGGTGGGGGAACACTGAAGCTTTCTTT; CDR3: CASSVDRWGNTEAFF
J: TRBJ2-5; size: once; D: TRBD2; V: TRBV5-1; DNA: TGCGCCAGCAGCCTGGGACTAGCGGGAGGGAGGCGGGAGACCCAGTACTTC; CDR3: CASSLGLAGGRRETQYF
J: TRBJ1-2; size: -; D: -; V: TRBV6-2/TRBV6-3; DNA: TGTGCCAGCAGTCCCGGGACACCTCACTTC; CDR3: CASSPGTPHF
J: TRBJ1-2; size: -; D: TRBD1; V: TRBV15; DNA: TGTGCCACCAGCAGATCGGACAGGGAAGGCTATGGCTACACCTTC; CDR3: CATSRSDREGYGYTF
J: TRBJ2-7; size: -; D: -; V: TRBV30; DNA: TGTGCCTGGACCCCAGCCGCCTTACCCTACGAGCAGTACTTC; CDR3: CAWTPAALPYEQYF
J: TRBJ1-1; size: -; D: TRBD1; V: TRBV7-3; DNA: TGTGCCAGCAGCACCGACAGGGGGAGAACTGAAGCTTTCTTT; CDR3: CASSTDRGRTEAFF
J: TRBJ1-5; size: once; D: TRBD1; V: TRBV28; DNA: TGTGCCAGCAGTCCCCGAGACAGGGTAAGCAATCAGCCCCAGCATTTT; CDR3: CASSPRDRVSNQPQHF
J: TRBJ2-1; size: once; D: TRBD2; V: TRBV9; DNA: TGTGCCAGCACCGCCGGGACTAGCCAATACAATGAGCAGTTCTTC; CDR3: CASTAGTSQYNEQFF
J: TRBJ2-2; size: -; D: TRBD1; V: TRBV5-1; DNA: TGCGCCAGCAGCTTACAGGGGGCTGGCACCGGGGAGCTGTTTTTT; CDR3: CASSLQGAGTGELFF